The present T cell receptor (beta chain) was sequenced within a study of early T cells in non-severe SARS-CoV-2 infection. Study-level background: The input, bulk RNA from unsorted whole blood, was sequenced, and chains were unpaired.

Each cDNA molecule carried a unique molecular identifier. TCRdb ran MiXCR on the 5' RACE reads and lists one entry per CDR3 protein. The data contain some 52,000 distinct CDR3 sequences, around 7.5% of them singletons. Germline V gene data show CDR1 as DFQATT and CDR2 as SNEGSKA (reference sequence). This CDR3 has 15 amino acids. Germline trimming cut 5 bases from V and 5 bases from J; bases unmatched to any gene: 11. This clonotype was counted a few times. Its target is not known. Study-wide findings and caveats: Sequences matched to VDJdb favored anti-spike CD8 responses, while private and CD4 specificities were missed.

The chain links TRBV20-1 to TRBJ2-7, with 11 bases aligning to TRBD1. The TCR originated in an adult who was a healthcare worker with PCR-confirmed SARS-CoV-2 infection or an uninfected control (not recorded which). Source material: whole blood. The CDR3 loop is CSAQIMGQGGDEQYF. The CDR3 region has the DNA TGCAGTGCTCAAATTATGGGACAGGGGGGAGACGAGCAGTACTTC.